The 4 T cell receptor beta chains below come from one sample, sequenced in a study of T cell repertoires in cytomegalovirus infection. In TCRdb, the reads were re-called with MiXCR into one record per CDR3 protein. The sample records around 210,000 distinct CDR3 sequences, roughly 6.5% being singletons. The sequencing input was PBMCs. The receptor set was obtained from a human donor in good health (CMV status not recorded). Some clones in this sample may be carry-over from other donors' samples.

At least ten counts were recorded for this clonotype. V usage is TRBV7-8 and J usage is TRBJ1-5; 12 bases line up with TRBD1. After removal of 5 bases from V and 5 bases from J, the junction contained 4 bases not matched to a gene. This CDR3 has 15 amino acids. Germline V gene sequence: CDR1 SGHVS, CDR2 FQNEAQ. CDR3 nucleotide sequence: TGTGCCAGCAGCACGGGACAGGGGGCAGATCAGCCCCAGCATTTT. It is translated as CASSTGQGADQPQHF.

This clonotype was detected ten times or more. V gene TRBV4-3 combines with J gene TRBJ1-2; D is ambiguous. The CDR3 contains 16 residues. CDR1 and CDR2 from the germline V gene are LGHNA and YSLEER. The V end lost 0 bases, the J end lost 3 bases, and 14 bases lay between the germline ends. CDR3 nucleotides: TGCGCCAGCAGCCAAGATCTTCTGGGGATCTACTATGGCTACACCTTC. This codes for CASSQDLLGIYYGYTF.

The chain recombines TRBV20-1 with TRBJ2-1; D is unresolved. This CDR3 region has 15 residues. Looked up from germline, CDR1 is DFQATT and CDR2 is SNEGSKA (reference sequence). Trimming pared 0 bases from V and 3 bases from J, leaving 12 bases between. This CDR3 is CSARDGLVGYNEQFF. For the CDR3, the DNA is TGCAGTGCTAGAGATGGGCTAGTGGGCTACAATGAGCAGTTCTTC.

The sample holds many counts of this clonotype. The chain couples TRBV5-1 to TRBJ1-1, with 8 bases that match TRBD1. V trimming: 4 bases; J trimming: 11 bases; junction bases outside the gene matches: 16. The CDR3 consists of 15 residues. Germline V gene data show CDR1 as SGHRS and CDR2 as YFSETQ. CDR3 bases: TGCGCCAGCAGCCCCTCGGGACAGGTAAAGGGTGCGGCTTTCTTT. The encoded protein is CASSPSGQVKGAAFF. The variable domain in full, completed from reference TRBV5-1 and TRBJ1-1, reads KAGVTQTPRYLIKTRGQQVTLSCSPISGHRSVSWYQQTPGQGLQFLFEYFSETQRNKGNFPGRFSGRQFSNSRSEMNVSTLELGDSALYLCASSPSGQVKGAAFFGQGTRLTVV.